Sequencing of this TCR beta chain was carried out in a study of blood T cell repertoires in COVID-19. Study-level background: Sites in the United States, Italy and Spain provided acute and convalescent COVID-19 samples.

Generated by immunoSEQ multiplex PCR, the TCRdb table keeps only in-frame clones and is missing some. The sample contains 100,000 to 150,000 clones, approximately 70% of which appear only once. The CDR3 length is 14 residues. The V gene lost 2 bases and the J gene lost 4 bases, with 11 bases spanning the gap. The germline CDR1 and CDR2 sequences are SGHNT and YENEEA. What was sequenced was peripheral blood. This receptor was identified in a woman between 65 and 79 years old with acute or convalescent COVID-19. The chain links TRBV11-3 to TRBJ2-5; unclear D gene. CDR3 DNA sequence: TGTGCCAGCAGCTTATTGCGGTTTAGAGAGACCCAGTACTTC. It specifies CASSLLRFRETQYF.